The 19 T cell receptor beta chains below come from one sample, sequenced in a study of T cell repertoires in cytomegalovirus infection. One entry per CDR3 protein results from TCRdb running MiXCR on the reads. The table records about 83,000 distinct CDR3 sequences, around 28% of them present only once. Their target antigens are unknown. The sequencing here drew on CD8+ T cells from cultured PBMCs, taken from culture after CMV antigen stimulation. Receptor source: a human donor in good health (CMV status not recorded). Some clones in this sample may be carry-over from other donors' samples.

This clonotype was found a few times. This chain uses TRBV7-3 with TRBJ2-3, with D perhaps TRBD1 or TRBD2 (5 bases each). Trimming left V 0 bases short and J 4 bases short, with 11 bases between. This CDR3 has 15 amino acids. CDR1 is SGHTA, CDR2 FQGTGA, per germline. CDR3 residues: CASSLTREQADTQYF. The CDR3 DNA follows: TGTGCCAGCAGCTTAACCAGGGAGCAGGCAGATACGCAGTATTTT.

This clonotype has a count of ten or more. This chain connects TRBV7-6 to TRBJ2-7; possibly TRBD1 for D (6 bases). Germline V gene lookup returns CDR1 SGHVS and CDR2 FNYEAQ. V lost 5 bases and J 6 bases, leaving 17 bases between the germline ends. The CDR3 is 14 residues long. The CDR3 reads CASSRGTGTSEQYF. Written as DNA, the CDR3 is TGTGCCAGCAGCAGGGGGACCGGGACGTCCGAGCAGTACTTC. Based on the CDR3 plus reference TRBV7-6 and TRBJ2-7, the full variable domain is GAGVSQSPRYKVTKRGQDVALRCDPISGHVSLYWYRQALGQGPEFLTYFNYEAQQDKSGLPNDRFSAERPEGSISTLTIQRTEQRDSAMYRCASSRGTGTSEQYFGPGTRLTVT.

The chain couples TRBV7-6 to TRBJ2-3, with D unresolved. Germline V gives CDR1 SGHVS, CDR2 FNYEAQ. Trimming shortened V by 4 bases and J by 7 bases, and 9 bases separated the two germline ends. The CDR3 length is 12 residues. The CDR3 DNA is TGTGCCAGCAGCTCCGTACCAAATACGCAGTATTTT. This codes for CASSSVPNTQYF.

The table lists this clonotype with a few counts. The chain joins TRBV7-9 to TRBJ2-6; no firm D call. Looked up from germline, CDR1 is SEHNR and CDR2 is FQNEAQ (reference sequence). CDR3 length equals 15 residues. Trimming left V 2 bases short and J 1 base short, with 6 bases between. The CDR3 reads CASSLTVSGANVLTF. As DNA, the CDR3 is TGTGCCAGCAGCTTAACTGTGTCTGGGGCCAACGTCCTGACTTTC.

The V and J genes are TRBV27 and TRBJ2-3; TRBD2 aligns across 12 bases. V gave up 4 bases and J gave up 6 bases; unmatched junction bases: 5. There are 15 residues in the CDR3. CDR1 is MNHEY and CDR2 is SMNVEV in the germline V gene (reference sequence). This CDR3 is CASSSTSGGFDTQYF. DNA of the CDR3: TGTGCCAGCAGTTCTACTAGCGGGGGGTTCGATACGCAGTATTTT.

This clonotype has at least ten counts. The rearrangement uses TRBV7-9 and TRBJ1-1, with D possibly being TRBD1 (6 bases). The V and J ends lost 5 bases and 2 bases respectively, with 15 bases between them. In germline, CDR1 is SEHNR, CDR2 FQNEAQ (reference sequence). This CDR3 has 15 residues. DNA of the CDR3: TGTGCCAGCAGCCACAACAGGGCCTCAAACACTGAAGCTTTCTTT. Translating it yields CASSHNRASNTEAFF.

This clonotype was seen only a few times. The chain combines TRBV7-3 with TRBJ1-1, with 11 bases that match TRBD1. In germline, CDR1 is SGHTA, CDR2 FQGTGA. The length of the CDR3 is 15 residues. The V segment lost 5 bases and the J segment 4 bases; nucleotides outside the gene matches: 6. Written as DNA, the CDR3 is TGTGCCAGCAGCCACAGGACAGGGGGCTTCACTGAAGCTTTCTTT. It encodes CASSHRTGGFTEAFF. The full variable domain, completed using reference TRBV7-3 and TRBJ1-1, is GAGVSQTPSNKVTEKGKYVELRCDPISGHTALYWYRQSLGQGPEFLIYFQGTGAADDSGLPNDRFFAVRPEGSVSTLKIQRTERGDSAVYLCASSHRTGGFTEAFFGQGTRLTVV.

This chain joins TRBV7-9 and TRBJ1-1; no definite D call. The germline CDR1 and CDR2 sequences are SEHNR and FQNEAQ (reference sequence). The CDR3 consists of 14 residues. V lost 5 bases and J lost 1, with 11 bases in between. The CDR3 DNA sequence: TGTGCCAGCAGCCCAAGGGCAGAGAACACTGAAGCTTTCTTT. It specifies CASSPRAENTEAFF.

This clonotype appeared once. V is TRBV2 and J is TRBJ1-6; 7 bases line up with TRBD1. Per the germline V gene, CDR1 is SNHLY and CDR2 is FYNNEI. V dropped 4 bases and J dropped 7; count of bases not matched to a gene: 7. The length of the CDR3 is 15 residues. The DNA for the CDR3 is TGTGCCAGCAGTGTCGACAGGGCTGGCAATTCACCCCTCCACTTT. Translated: CASSVDRAGNSPLHF.

This clonotype was counted between two and nine times. The chain combines TRBV2 with TRBJ2-1, with 8 nucleotides matching TRBD2. The CDR3 covers 14 residues. V was pared by 6 bases and J by 4 bases, with 5 bases of the junction left unmatched. Looked up from germline, CDR1 is SNHLY and CDR2 is FYNNEI. The DNA of the CDR3 is TGTGCCAGCAGCGGGGGGGGGTCATACAATGAGCAGTTCTTC. Protein: CASSGGGSYNEQFF.

This clonotype was counted only a few times. The chain carries TRBV6-2 or TRBV6-3 and TRBJ1-1; TRBD1 matches at 8 bases. The CDR3 totals 16 residues. Germline CDR1 and CDR2: MNHEY and SVGEGT. V gave up 4 bases and J gave up 0 bases; unmatched junction bases: 7. The CDR3 nucleotides are TGTGCCAGCAGTTTCGACAGGGGCATCATGAACACTGAAGCTTTCTTT. This translates into CASSFDRGIMNTEAFF.

There are many counts of this clonotype. The chain combines TRBV20-1 with TRBJ2-1, with 12 bases that match TRBD2. The V gene's germline CDR1 is DFQATT and CDR2 SNEGSKA (reference sequence). Trimming cost V 0 bases and J 4 bases; bases outside gene matches: 7. The CDR3 is 17 amino acids. CDR3: CSARDQPGTSGYNEQFF. The CDR3 coding sequence is TGCAGTGCTAGAGACCAGCCCGGGACTAGCGGGTACAATGAGCAGTTCTTC.

The chain employs TRBV27 and TRBJ2-1, with TRBD2 identical over 13 bases. The CDR3 is 18 residues long. Germline V lookup: CDR1 MNHEY, CDR2 SMNVEV (reference sequence). With 5 bases clipped from V and 3 bases from J, the junction kept 10 bases outside the gene matches. CDR3 loop: CASSPLTSGGPGYNEQFF. CDR3 coding DNA: TGTGCCAGCAGTCCTTTGACTAGCGGGGGGCCCGGCTACAATGAGCAGTTCTTC.

The V gene is TRBV7-9, the J gene TRBJ2-5; D perhaps matches TRBD1 (5 bases). The CDR3 extends over 16 amino acids. V lost 2 bases and J 4 bases, leaving 17 bases between the germline ends. Germline CDR1 SEHNR, CDR2 FQNEAQ (reference sequence). DNA of the CDR3: TGTGCCAGCAGCTTATTTAGTCGGCAGGGCCGAGAGACCCAGTACTTC. This sequence encodes CASSLFSRQGRETQYF.

The CDR3 here is CSVHTTGASYEQYF. The CDR3 DNA reads as TGCAGTGTCCATACGACAGGGGCATCCTACGAGCAGTACTTC. The chain employs TRBV20-1 and TRBJ2-7; 8 bases are shared with TRBD1. The CDR3 spans 14 residues. CDR1 and CDR2 from the germline V gene are DFQATT and SNEGSKA (reference sequence). The ends lost 7 bases at V and 1 base at J; junction bases unmatched: 9.

The V and J genes are TRBV10-3 and TRBJ1-5; D not certain. Germline CDR1 reads ENHRY; CDR2 reads SYGVKD. The V gene lost 0 bases and the J gene lost 4 bases, with 7 bases spanning the gap. CDR3 length: 14 residues. CDR3: CAISESTVNQPQHF. Written as DNA, the CDR3 is TGTGCCATCAGTGAGTCCACTGTGAATCAGCCCCAGCATTTT.

The V and J genes are TRBV20-1 and TRBJ2-1; 8 bases fit TRBD2. Trimming cost V 2 bases and J 6 bases; bases outside gene matches: 6. The CDR3 runs 14 residues. Germline-derived CDR1 and CDR2 are DFQATT and SNEGSKA (reference sequence). CDR3 bases: TGCAGTGCTAGACACGGGGGGGCACTCAATGAGCAGTTCTTC. It encodes CSARHGGALNEQFF.

V usage is TRBV7-2 and J usage is TRBJ1-1; the D gene is possibly TRBD1 (6 bases). The V end lost 1 base, the J end lost 7 bases, and 13 bases lay between the germline ends. There are 14 residues in the CDR3. Germline CDR1 is SGHTA and CDR2 is FQGNSA. The CDR3 is CASSLVGGGDEAFF. The CDR3 nucleotides are TGTGCCAGCAGCTTAGTTGGAGGGGGAGATGAAGCTTTCTTT.

The sample holds a few counts of this clonotype. This rearrangement joins TRBV7-6 to TRBJ1-2; D unresolved. Trimming removed 3 bases at V and 4 bases at J, with 9 bases between. Germline V gene sequence: CDR1 SGHVS, CDR2 FNYEAQ. The CDR3 has 13 residues. CDR3 loop: CASSLSESYGYTF. The CDR3 nucleotides are TGTGCCAGCAGCTTGAGCGAATCCTATGGCTACACCTTC.